A single T cell receptor beta chain is shown here with its context. The target of this receptor is not known. No per-base quality is available; no much larger clone lies one base away. For sequencing of the TCRbeta CDR3 region, genomic DNA was extracted from the sorted cells. TCRbeta CDR3 regions were sequenced using the immunoSEQ Assay. TCRdb's version of the immuneACCESS table is confined to in-frame rearrangements and falls short of the full clone set. An unresolved V gene accounts for under half of the shortfall where checked; the remainder is of unknown origin. The table for this sample lists about 38,000 clones; about 92% of them were counted only once. The ten most abundant clones make up 7.5% to 10% of the sample. This entry is derived from a study of OX40 agonist ivuxolimab in advanced cancers. Describing the broader study: Ivuxolimab was a fully human IgG2 agonistic monoclonal antibody targeting the costimulatory receptor OX40 (CD134). Intravenous ivuxolimab was administered to patients every 2 weeks at six dose levels: 0.01, 0.1, 0.3, 1.5, 3 and 10 mg/kg. Of the approximately 50 dose-escalation patients, hepatocellular carcinoma was present in some 19, melanoma in some 15, renal cell carcinoma in 9 and head and neck cancer in 9. In the dose-escalation cohort, 82.7% of patients were male, and the mean age was roughly 60 years, with a range of 23 to 79. Patients were allowed to have had prior anti-PD-1, anti-PD-L1 or anti-CTLA-4 therapy, and around two fifths of the dose-escalation patients had been treated with checkpoint inhibitors. Three dose-escalation patients achieved partial responses, one with hepatocellular carcinoma and two with cutaneous melanoma. The point of sequencing TCRbeta in the periphery was to test whether ivuxolimab changed TCR sequence diversity and drove clonal T-cell expansion. The paper describes the monotherapy dose-escalation part (N = 52 patients) of the phase I trial of ivuxolimab.

Based on the germline V gene, the CDR1 and CDR2 sequences are SGHVS and FQNEAQ. At the junction V is shortened by 1 base and J by 5 bases, with 8 bases in between. Its CDR3 holds 13 amino acids, cysteine through phenylalanine. Only the CDR3 DNA stays, 39 bases, in frame from base 1. Patients with autoimmune disease history or receiving systemic immunosuppression were excluded from the trial. In every dose cohort, peripheral blood was drawn for TCR sequencing at baseline, cycle 4 day 1, and cycle 7 day 1. The samples were drawn from a first-in-human, open-label, multicenter phase I dose-escalation trial of ivuxolimab. Adults with locally advanced or metastatic melanoma, renal cell, hepatocellular, or head and neck squamous cell carcinoma were enrolled in the trial. Before TCR sequencing, CD4+ and CD8+ T cells were separately sorted from peripheral blood. The paper as a whole reports these results and caveats: Antigen specificity was not determined for the clonally expanded peripheral T cells. In partial responders in the 0.1-3.0 mg/kg groups, normalized peripheral clonal expansion was found to be among the lowest, especially among CD8+ T cells. Low levels of normalized T-cell clonal expansion were also seen in some patients who did not respond. At doses from 0.1 to 3.0 mg/kg, clonal expansion was seen in both CD4+ and CD8+ blood T cells between baseline and week 6. After ivuxolimab, CD8+ T cells had more expanded clones than CD4+ T cells on average.

The specimen was CD4+ or CD8+ T cells sorted from blood, collected in a trial of the OX40 agonist ivuxolimab. This sequence was found in an adult with an advanced solid tumor such as melanoma, head and neck, liver or kidney cancer. The V gene is TRBV7-8 and the J gene is TRBJ1-2; the D gene lacks a confident call. The CDR3 region has the sequence CASSLGDIYGYTF. The DNA reads TGTGCCAGCAGCTTAGGAGACATTTATGGCTACACCTTC.